The 20 T cell receptor beta chains presented below share a single source sample, sequenced in a study of blood T cell repertoires in COVID-19. Clones were sequenced by immunoSEQ multiplex PCR, and TCRdb holds only the in-frame ones, with some missing. The repertoire holds tens of thousands of clones, with 83% as singletons. Input material: peripheral blood. These TCRs come from a man in his fifties or sixties with active COVID-19.

This chain links TRBV5-8 with TRBJ1-6, with D maybe TRBD1 (5 bases). The CDR3 runs to 14 residues. The germline V and J ends were trimmed by 2 bases and 9 bases, with 12 bases remaining between them. Germline V gene sequence: CDR1 SGHTS, CDR2 YDEGEE. CDR3 bases: TGTGCCAGCAGCTTCGGGGGAGGGAGTTCACCCCTCCACTTT. Its translation: CASSFGGGSSPLHF.

This clone was observed a single time. This chain uses TRBV2 with TRBJ1-2, with 7 bases aligning to TRBD1. CDR1 is SNHLY and CDR2 is FYNNEI in the germline V gene. V lost 5 bases to trimming and J lost 6 bases; unmatched junction nucleotides: 9. CDR3 length equals 14 residues. The CDR3 nucleotides are TGTGCCAGCAGTAAGGGACAGCATAGGGATGGCTACACCTTC. It specifies CASSKGQHRDGYTF.

The V call is TRBV21-1, the J call TRBJ2-7; the DNA was not used to check the table's D call, TRBD1. TRBV21-1 is described as a pseudogene. CDR3 length: 21 residues. Written as DNA, the CDR3 is TGTGCCAGCAGCAGGTACCACCCGGGACAGGGGACGCTTAGCGGCTCCTACGAGCAGTACTTC. Its translation: CASSRYHPGQGTLSGSYEQYF.

The rearrangement uses TRBV7-9 and TRBJ2-7; possibly TRBD2 for D (5 bases). The CDR3 length is 15 residues. The V gene's germline CDR1 is SEHNR and CDR2 FQNEAQ (reference sequence). V was shortened by 1 base and J by 6 bases, with 16 bases between the two germline ends. CDR3 DNA sequence: TGTGCCAGCAGCTTAGGCGCTAGAGGGATTTCCGAGCAGTACTTC. Translated, it gives CASSLGARGISEQYF.

J is TRBJ2-3 and V is TRBV9; maybe TRBD2 (5 bases). The CDR3 runs to 15 residues. The V gene lost 0 bases and the J gene lost 3 bases, with 11 bases spanning the gap. Per germline, CDR1 SGDLS and CDR2 YYNGEE. In DNA form, the CDR3 reads TGTGCCAGCAGCGTAGACCAGCGGCGGACAGATACGCAGTATTTT. As protein: CASSVDQRRTDTQYF.

V usage is TRBV19 and J usage is TRBJ1-2; D unresolved. This CDR3 is built from 12 residues. Germline lookup yields CDR1 LNHDA and CDR2 SQIVND (reference sequence). V dropped 5 bases and J dropped 4 bases, with 8 bases sitting between them. The CDR3: CASSAHSYGYTF. CDR3 nucleotides: TGTGCCAGTAGTGCCCACTCCTATGGCTACACCTTC.

The rearrangement uses TRBV9 and TRBJ2-6; TRBD2 is a possible D gene (6 bases). The CDR3 length is 16 residues. V was clipped by 0 bases and J by 2 bases, with 9 bases between them. CDR1 and CDR2 from the germline V gene are SGDLS and YYNGEE. The DNA of the CDR3 is TGTGCCAGCAGCGTAGTTTCGGGGGCTGGGGCCAACGTCCTGACTTTC. Encoded protein: CASSVVSGAGANVLTF.

This chain connects TRBV5-1 to TRBJ2-7; 9 bases fit TRBD1. J was trimmed by 4 bases and V by 4 bases; bases with no gene match: 3. This CDR3 contains 13 residues. Germline lookup yields CDR1 SGHRS and CDR2 YFSETQ. DNA for the CDR3: TGCGCCAGCAGCACAGGACAGGGGTACGAGCAGTACTTC. Translating gives CASSTGQGYEQYF.

The V and J genes are TRBV28 and TRBJ2-6; D not certain. The V end lost 3 bases, the J end lost 0 bases, and 18 bases lay between the germline ends. The CDR3 runs 19 residues. Germline CDR1 is MDHEN and CDR2 is SYDVKM. CDR3: CASSFPTQTSISGANVLTF. Written as DNA, the CDR3 is TGTGCCAGCAGTTTCCCCACGCAAACCTCTATCTCTGGGGCCAACGTCCTGACTTTC.

The J gene is TRBJ2-3, the V gene TRBV4-3, with D perhaps matching TRBD1 (6 bases). This CDR3 has 18 amino acids. Trimming removed 1 base at V and 4 bases at J, with 21 bases between. Looked up from germline, CDR1 is LGHNA and CDR2 is YSLEER. The CDR3, as DNA: TGCGCCAGCAGCCAAGGGTATGGGACAAACGCCTCCCCAGATACGCAGTATTTT. This encodes CASSQGYGTNASPDTQYF.

The chain links TRBV29-1 to TRBJ1-1; D is undetermined. Between the trimmed V and J ends, which lost 3 bases and 1 base, there was a span of 6 bases. The germline V gene encodes CDR1 SQVTM and CDR2 ANQGSEA. There are 12 residues in the CDR3. CDR3 sequence reads: CSVERQNTEAFF. CDR3 nucleotide sequence: TGCAGCGTTGAGCGGCAGAACACTGAAGCTTTCTTT.

This clone has only a few counts. The chain links TRBV7-3 to TRBJ1-2, with 10 bases matching TRBD1. Germline loops: CDR1 SGHTA, CDR2 FQGTGA. The CDR3 extends over 16 amino acids. V shed 2 bases, J shed 4 bases, and the junction held 7 bases outside the gene matches. CDR3 DNA: TGTGCCAGCAGCTTATCCGGGACAGGGGTTGGCTATGGCTACACCTTC. Translated: CASSLSGTGVGYGYTF. Using reference TRBV7-3 and TRBJ1-2 for the parts outside the CDR3, the full variable domain is GAGVSQTPSNKVTEKGKYVELRCDPISGHTALYWYRQSLGQGPEFLIYFQGTGAADDSGLPNDRFFAVRPEGSVSTLKIQRTERGDSAVYLCASSLSGTGVGYGYTFGSGTRLTVV.

This rearrangement joins TRBV3-1 (or the pseudogene TRBV3-2) to TRBJ1-6, with 10 bases lining up with TRBD1. The CDR3 is 16 amino acids. In germline, CDR1 is LGHDT, CDR2 YNNKEL (reference sequence). V lost 6 bases, J lost 8 bases, and 10 bases stayed unmatched. The DNA for the CDR3 is TGTGCCAGCAGTCATCCCGGGACAGGGGTTCATTCACCCCTCCACTTT. This translates into CASSHPGTGVHSPLHF.

The chain uses TRBV7-6 and TRBJ2-1; 7 bases align to TRBD1. V was clipped by 5 bases and J by 9 bases; unmatched bases: 4. Germline assignment: CDR1 SGHVS and CDR2 FNYEAQ. The CDR3 consists of 12 residues. CDR3 loop: CASSRGGSEQFF. The DNA of the CDR3 is TGTGCCAGCAGCCGAGGGGGCAGTGAGCAGTTCTTC. The full variable domain, with the rest looked up from reference TRBV7-6 and TRBJ2-1, is GAGVSQSPRYKVTKRGQDVALRCDPISGHVSLYWYRQALGQGPEFLTYFNYEAQQDKSGLPNDRFSAERPEGSISTLTIQRTEQRDSAMYRCASSRGGSEQFFGPGTRLTVL.

The chain joins TRBV4-1 to TRBJ1-3, with 12 bases identical to TRBD1. The CDR3 runs 20 residues. CDR1 is MGHRA and CDR2 is YSYEKL in the germline V gene. Germline trimming cut 2 bases from V and 1 base from J; bases unmatched to any gene: 12. CDR3 DNA: TGCGCCAGCAGCCAATTAGCGGGACAGGGGGCGTTTGCGTCTGGAAACACCATATATTTT. It codes for CASSQLAGQGAFASGNTIYF.

The genes are TRBV15 and TRBJ2-7; tentative D call: TRBD1 (6 bases). V was trimmed by 2 bases and J by 5 bases, leaving 19 bases between them. The germline CDR1 and CDR2 sequences are LNHNV and YYDKDF (reference sequence). This CDR3 spans 16 amino acids. In DNA, the CDR3 is TGTGCCACCAGCAGATCCGGGATGCAGGGGCGAGACGAGCAGTACTTC. The encoded protein is CATSRSGMQGRDEQYF.

With respect to this clone: An end of the junction differs from the germline gene, which may be a read error. The chain combines TRBV19 with TRBJ1-5, with D uncertain. The CDR3 has 14 amino acids. Germline values: CDR1 LNHDA, CDR2 SQIVND (reference sequence). DNA of the CDR3: TGTGCCAGTAGTATCATCGGGAGCAGTCAGCCCCAGCATTTT. As protein: CASSIIGSSQPQHF.

The CDR3 spells CASSYAAGFEQFF. The CDR3 DNA reads TGTGCCAGCAGTTACGCCGCGGGGTTTGAGCAGTTCTTC. V is TRBV6-6 and J is TRBJ2-1; D might be TRBD2 (6 bases). The CDR3 totals 13 residues. Germline CDR1 reads MNHNY; CDR2 reads SVGAGI (reference sequence). V shed 2 bases and J shed 9 bases, with 11 bases lying between them.

The chain carries TRBV28 and TRBJ2-4; D is possibly TRBD1 (6 bases). Trimming took 3 bases from V and 2 from J, leaving 8 bases between them. This CDR3 contains 14 residues. CDR1 is MDHEN and CDR2 is SYDVKM in the germline V gene. This chain's CDR3 is CASSFTGSKNIQYF. The CDR3 DNA sequence: TGTGCCAGCAGTTTCACAGGGTCCAAAAACATTCAGTACTTC.

This chain uses TRBV5-1 with TRBJ2-6; weak D call: TRBD1 (5 bases). Between the trimmed V and J ends, which lost 0 bases and 0 bases, there was a span of 10 bases. Germline CDR1 and CDR2: SGHRS and YFSETQ. The CDR3 consists of 17 residues. In DNA, the CDR3 is TGCGCCAGCAGCTTGGCAGGGCCATCCTCTGGGGCCAACGTCCTGACTTTC. Its protein product is CASSLAGPSSGANVLTF.